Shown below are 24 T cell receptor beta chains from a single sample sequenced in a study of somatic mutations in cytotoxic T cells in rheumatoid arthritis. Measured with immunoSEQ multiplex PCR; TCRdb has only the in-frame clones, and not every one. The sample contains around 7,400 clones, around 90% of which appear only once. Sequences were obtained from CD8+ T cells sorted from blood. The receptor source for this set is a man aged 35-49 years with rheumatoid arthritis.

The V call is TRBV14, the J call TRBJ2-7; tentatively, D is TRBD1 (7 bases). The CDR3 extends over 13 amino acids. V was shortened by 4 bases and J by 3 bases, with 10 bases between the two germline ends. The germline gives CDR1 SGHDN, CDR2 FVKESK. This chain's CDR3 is CASSPGGIYEQYF. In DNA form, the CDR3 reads TGTGCCAGCAGCCCAGGGGGGATCTACGAGCAGTACTTC.

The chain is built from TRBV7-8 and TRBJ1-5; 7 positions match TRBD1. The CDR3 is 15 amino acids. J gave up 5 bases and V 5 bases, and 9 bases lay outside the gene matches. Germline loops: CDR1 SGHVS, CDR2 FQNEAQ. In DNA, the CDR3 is TGTGCCAGCAGCGCGCGACAGGGATCTCATCAGCCCCAGCATTTT. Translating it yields CASSARQGSHQPQHF.

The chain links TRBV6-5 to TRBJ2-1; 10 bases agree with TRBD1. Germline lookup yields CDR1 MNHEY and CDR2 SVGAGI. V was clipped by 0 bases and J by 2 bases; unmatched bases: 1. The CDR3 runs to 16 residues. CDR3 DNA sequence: TGTGCCAGCAGTTACTCGACAGGGGGCACCTACAATGAGCAGTTCTTC. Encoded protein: CASSYSTGGTYNEQFF.

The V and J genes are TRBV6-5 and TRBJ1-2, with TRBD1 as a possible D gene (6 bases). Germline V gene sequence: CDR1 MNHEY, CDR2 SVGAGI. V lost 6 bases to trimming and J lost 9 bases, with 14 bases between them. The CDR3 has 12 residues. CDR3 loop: CASSPDRLSYTF. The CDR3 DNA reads TGTGCCAGCAGCCCCGACAGGTTGAGCTACACCTTC.

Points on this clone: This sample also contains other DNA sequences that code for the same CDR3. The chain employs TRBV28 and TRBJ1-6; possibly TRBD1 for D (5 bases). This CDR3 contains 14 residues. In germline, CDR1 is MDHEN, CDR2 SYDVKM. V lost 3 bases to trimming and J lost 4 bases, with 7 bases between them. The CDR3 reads CASSLGQYNSPLHF. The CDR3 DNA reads TGTGCCAGCAGTTTGGGGCAGTATAATTCACCCCTCCACTTT.

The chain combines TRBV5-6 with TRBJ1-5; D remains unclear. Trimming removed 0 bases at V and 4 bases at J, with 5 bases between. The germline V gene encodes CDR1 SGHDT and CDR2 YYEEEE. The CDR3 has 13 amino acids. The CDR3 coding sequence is TGTGCCAGCAGCTTGGCCGAGAATCAGCCCCAGCATTTT. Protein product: CASSLAENQPQHF.

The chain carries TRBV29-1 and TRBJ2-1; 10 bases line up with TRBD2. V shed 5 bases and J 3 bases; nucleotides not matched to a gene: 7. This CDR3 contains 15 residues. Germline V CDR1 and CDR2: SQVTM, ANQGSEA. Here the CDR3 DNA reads TGCAGCGTTAAACTCCTAGCGGGGGACTACAATGAGCAGTTCTTC. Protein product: CSVKLLAGDYNEQFF.

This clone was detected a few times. The CDR3 reads CASSESPGVRETQYF. Here the CDR3 DNA reads TGTGCCAGCAGTGAGTCCCCCGGGGTTCGAGAGACCCAGTACTTC. The rearrangement links TRBV6-1 to TRBJ2-5; possible D gene TRBD2, 5 bases. CDR3 size: 15 residues. The V and J ends lost 3 bases and 4 bases respectively, with 15 bases between them. Germline CDR1 is MNHNS and CDR2 is SASEGT.

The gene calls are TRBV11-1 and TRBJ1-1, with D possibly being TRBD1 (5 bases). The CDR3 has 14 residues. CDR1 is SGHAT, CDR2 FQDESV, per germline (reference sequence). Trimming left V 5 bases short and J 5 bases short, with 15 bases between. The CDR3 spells CASSQAAGRTEAFF. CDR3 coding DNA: TGTGCCAGCAGCCAGGCGGCAGGGAGGACTGAAGCTTTCTTT.

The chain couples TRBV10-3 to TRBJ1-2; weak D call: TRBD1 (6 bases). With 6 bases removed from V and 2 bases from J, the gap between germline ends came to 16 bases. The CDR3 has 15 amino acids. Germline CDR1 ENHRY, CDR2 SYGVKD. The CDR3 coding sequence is TGTGCCATCAGAGTAGACAGGAGTTACAACTATGGCTACACCTTC. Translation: CAIRVDRSYNYGYTF.

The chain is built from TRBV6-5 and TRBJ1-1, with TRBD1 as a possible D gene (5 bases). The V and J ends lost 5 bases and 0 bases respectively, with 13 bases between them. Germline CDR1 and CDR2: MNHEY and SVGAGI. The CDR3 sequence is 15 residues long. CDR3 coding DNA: TGTGCCAGCAGTATATCGACAGCCATGAACACTGAAGCTTTCTTT. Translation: CASSISTAMNTEAFF.

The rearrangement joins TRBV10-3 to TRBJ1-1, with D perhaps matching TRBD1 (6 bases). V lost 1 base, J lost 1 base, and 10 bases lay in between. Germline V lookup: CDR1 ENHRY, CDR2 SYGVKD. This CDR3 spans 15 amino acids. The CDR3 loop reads CAISEYVRGNTEAFF. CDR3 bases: TGTGCCATCAGTGAGTATGTCAGGGGGAACACTGAAGCTTTCTTT.

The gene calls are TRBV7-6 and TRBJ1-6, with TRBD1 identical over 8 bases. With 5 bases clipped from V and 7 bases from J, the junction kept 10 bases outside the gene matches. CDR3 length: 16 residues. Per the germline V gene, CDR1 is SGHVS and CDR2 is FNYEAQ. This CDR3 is CASSADRTGPNSPLHF. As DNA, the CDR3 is TGTGCCAGCAGCGCAGACCGGACAGGGCCGAATTCACCCCTCCACTTT.

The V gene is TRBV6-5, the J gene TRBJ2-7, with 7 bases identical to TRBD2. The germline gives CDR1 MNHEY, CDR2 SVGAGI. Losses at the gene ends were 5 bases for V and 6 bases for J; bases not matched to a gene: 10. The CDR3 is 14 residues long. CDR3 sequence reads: CASSDTSAPSEQYV. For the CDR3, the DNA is TGTGCCAGCAGTGACACTAGCGCCCCCTCCGAGCAGTACGTC.

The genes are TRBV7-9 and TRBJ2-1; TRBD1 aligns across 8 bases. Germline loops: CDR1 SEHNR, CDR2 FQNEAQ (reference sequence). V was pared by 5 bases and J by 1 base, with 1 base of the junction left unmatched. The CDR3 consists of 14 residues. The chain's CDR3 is CASSDRGSYNEQFF. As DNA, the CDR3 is TGTGCCAGCAGCGACAGGGGTTCCTACAATGAGCAGTTCTTC. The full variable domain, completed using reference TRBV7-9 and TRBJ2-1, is DTGVSQNPRHKITKRGQNVTFRCDPISEHNRLYWYRQTLGQGPEFLTYFQNEAQLEKSRLLSDRFSAERPKGSFSTLEIQRTEQGDSAMYLCASSDRGSYNEQFFGPGTRLTVL.

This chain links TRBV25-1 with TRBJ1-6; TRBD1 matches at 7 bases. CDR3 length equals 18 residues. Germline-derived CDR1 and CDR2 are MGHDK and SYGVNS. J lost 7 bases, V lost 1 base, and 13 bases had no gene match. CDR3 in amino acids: CASSEWAPGQQGNSPLHF. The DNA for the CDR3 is TGTGCCAGCAGTGAATGGGCCCCAGGTCAACAGGGGAATTCACCCCTCCACTTT.

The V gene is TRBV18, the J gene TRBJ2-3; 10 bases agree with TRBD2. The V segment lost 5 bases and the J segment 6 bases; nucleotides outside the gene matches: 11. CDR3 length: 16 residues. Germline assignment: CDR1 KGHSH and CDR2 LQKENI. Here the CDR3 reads CASSSLAGASRDTQYF. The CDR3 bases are TGTGCCAGCTCATCCCTAGCGGGGGCCTCGCGGGATACGCAGTATTTT. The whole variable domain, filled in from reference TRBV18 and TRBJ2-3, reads NAGVMQNPRHLVRRRGQEARLRCSPMKGHSHVYWYRQLPEEGLKFMVYLQKENIIDESGMPKERFSAEFPKEGPSILRIQQVVRGDSAAYFCASSSLAGASRDTQYFGPGTRLTVL.

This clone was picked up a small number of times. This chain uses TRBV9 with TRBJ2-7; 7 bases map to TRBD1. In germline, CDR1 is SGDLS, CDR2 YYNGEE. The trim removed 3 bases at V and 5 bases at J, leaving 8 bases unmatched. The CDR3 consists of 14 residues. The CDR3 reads CASSDRDSINEQYF. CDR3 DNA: TGTGCCAGCAGCGACCGGGACAGCATCAACGAGCAGTACTTC.

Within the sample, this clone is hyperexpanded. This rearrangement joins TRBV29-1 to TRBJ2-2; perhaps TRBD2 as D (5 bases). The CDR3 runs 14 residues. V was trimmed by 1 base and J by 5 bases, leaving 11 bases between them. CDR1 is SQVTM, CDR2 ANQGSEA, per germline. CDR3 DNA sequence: TGCAGCGTTGAAGTCACGAGGGATACCGGGGAGCTGTTTTTT. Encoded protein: CSVEVTRDTGELFF.

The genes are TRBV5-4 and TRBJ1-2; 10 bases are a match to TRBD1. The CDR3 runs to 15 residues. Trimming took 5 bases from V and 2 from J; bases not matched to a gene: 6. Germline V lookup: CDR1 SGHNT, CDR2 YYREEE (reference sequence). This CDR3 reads CASSLGTGANYGYTF. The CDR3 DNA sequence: TGTGCCAGCAGTCTTGGGACAGGGGCGAACTATGGCTACACCTTC.

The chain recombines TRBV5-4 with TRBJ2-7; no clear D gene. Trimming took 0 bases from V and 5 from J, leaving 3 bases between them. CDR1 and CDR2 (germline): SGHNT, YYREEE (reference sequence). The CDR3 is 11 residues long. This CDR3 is CASSLVNEQYF. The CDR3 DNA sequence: TGTGCCAGCAGCTTGGTCAACGAGCAGTACTTC.

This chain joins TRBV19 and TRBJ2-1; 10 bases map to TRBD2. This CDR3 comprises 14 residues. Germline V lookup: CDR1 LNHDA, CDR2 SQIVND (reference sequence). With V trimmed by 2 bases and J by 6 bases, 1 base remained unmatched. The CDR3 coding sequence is TGTGCCAGTAGTATAAGCGGGGGGGCCAATGAGCAGTTCTTC. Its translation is CASSISGGANEQFF.

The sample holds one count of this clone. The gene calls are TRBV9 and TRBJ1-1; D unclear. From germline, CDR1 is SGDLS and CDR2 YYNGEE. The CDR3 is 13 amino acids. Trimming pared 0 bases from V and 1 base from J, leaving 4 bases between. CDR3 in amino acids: CASSVVKNTEAFF. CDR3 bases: TGTGCCAGCAGCGTAGTTAAGAACACTGAAGCTTTCTTT.

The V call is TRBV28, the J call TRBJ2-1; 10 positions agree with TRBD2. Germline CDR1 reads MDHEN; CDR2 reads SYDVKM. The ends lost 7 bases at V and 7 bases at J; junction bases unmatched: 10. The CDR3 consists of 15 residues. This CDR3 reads CASNPAGGPGNEQFF. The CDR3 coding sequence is TGTGCCAGCAACCCAGCGGGGGGGCCGGGGAATGAGCAGTTCTTC.